This entry lists 18 T cell receptor beta chains sequenced from one sample in a study of cytomegalovirus exposure and HLA in healthy donors. The PCR had 60 Vbeta and 13 Jbeta primers. TCRdb's copy holds only in-frame clones and misses some; the assay was immunoSEQ multiplex PCR. The table includes roughly 81,000 clones, roughly 85% detected once. The sample was PBMCs. These receptors were collected from a man aged 25 to 40 in good health and CMV-seronegative.

This sequence joins TRBV6-5 and TRBJ1-1; D is perhaps TRBD1 (6 bases). Germline V gene lookup returns CDR1 MNHEY and CDR2 SVGAGI. Trimming stripped 0 bases from V and 10 bases from J, with 18 bases between. There are 15 residues in the CDR3. CDR3 nucleotide sequence: TGTGCCAGCAGTTACTCGCAGGCGACAGGAGGTCGAGCTTTCTTT. It specifies CASSYSQATGGRAFF.

V is TRBV18 and J is TRBJ1-4; possibly TRBD1 for D (5 bases). The CDR3 runs to 15 residues. CDR1 is KGHSH and CDR2 is LQKENI in the germline V gene. Deletions cut 6 bases from V and 5 bases from J, with 16 bases between. CDR3 in amino acids: CASSPSAGPNEKLFF. The CDR3 DNA sequence: TGTGCCAGCTCCCCTTCGGCAGGGCCGAATGAAAAACTGTTTTTT.

CDR3 protein: CASSLALDRNGYTF. The CDR3 coding sequence is TGTGCCAGCAGCTTAGCTCTGGACAGGAATGGCTACACCTTC. The chain recombines TRBV7-9 with TRBJ1-2; 7 bases line up with TRBD1. The V and J ends lost 0 bases and 6 bases, in that order; junction bases with no gene match: 4. In germline, CDR1 is SEHNR, CDR2 FQNEAQ (reference sequence). The CDR3 length is 14 residues.

This chain connects TRBV28 to TRBJ2-3; D is possibly TRBD2 (6 bases). CDR1 and CDR2 (germline): MDHEN, SYDVKM. This CDR3 has 14 residues. V was clipped by 6 bases and J by 6 bases, with 16 bases between them. This CDR3 is CASSLLSGADTQYF. Here the CDR3 DNA reads TGTGCCAGCAGCCTACTTAGCGGTGCCGATACGCAGTATTTT.

The CDR3 loop is CASSLRETYEQYF. The CDR3 DNA sequence: TGTGCCAGCAGCTTGAGGGAGACTTACGAGCAGTACTTC. The chain combines TRBV5-4 with TRBJ2-7; weak D call: TRBD2 (5 bases). The germline V and J ends were trimmed by 1 base and 4 bases, with 9 bases remaining between them. This CDR3 is built from 13 residues. Germline values: CDR1 SGHNT, CDR2 YYREEE (reference sequence). Full variable domain (outside the CDR3, taken from reference TRBV5-4 and TRBJ2-7): ETGVTQSPTHLIKTRGQQVTLRCSSQSGHNTVSWYQQALGQGPQFIFQYYREEENGRGNFPPRFSGLQFPNYSSELNVNALELDDSALYLCASSLRETYEQYFGPGTRLTVT.

Concerning this clone itself: A read error is likely, as this CDR3 ends without the conserved phenylalanine or tryptophan. The J gene is TRBJ2-4, the V gene TRBV19, with TRBD1 identical over 7 bases. The CDR3 consists of 15 residues. The V and J ends lost 5 bases and 1 base, in that order; junction bases with no gene match: 5. The V gene's germline CDR1 is LNHDA and CDR2 SQIVND (reference sequence). The CDR3 protein is CASSVQGWAKNIQYL. In DNA form, the CDR3 reads TGTGCCAGTAGTGTACAGGGGTGGGCCAAAAACATTCAGTACCTC.

This sequence joins TRBV7-2 and TRBJ2-5; D gene unclear. The J call may be mistaken, given a closer DNA end match to TRBJ2-7. The V gene's germline CDR1 is SGHTA and CDR2 FQGNSA. The CDR3 totals 13 residues. CDR3 sequence (DNA): TGTGCCAGCAGCTTATCGGTATCCTACGAGCAGTACTTC. Its protein product is CASSLSVSYEQYF.

The rearrangement uses TRBV6-5 and TRBJ2-7, with D unresolved. V was shortened by 10 bases and J by 4 bases, with 14 bases between the two germline ends. CDR1 and CDR2 from the germline V gene are MNHEY and SVGAGI. The CDR3 length is 12 residues. The CDR3 protein is CANPPPRYEQYF. The CDR3 nucleotides are TGTGCCAACCCCCCCCCGAGATACGAGCAGTACTTC.

CDR3: CASSLVGLAVYPGELFF. In DNA, the CDR3 is TGCGCCAGCAGCTTGGTAGGACTAGCGGTATATCCCGGGGAGCTGTTTTTT. This rearrangement joins TRBV5-1 to TRBJ2-2; 10 bases match TRBD2. This CDR3 comprises 17 residues. CDR1 is SGHRS and CDR2 is YFSETQ in the germline V gene. The junction had 8 bases not matched to a gene; V was cut back by 0 bases and J by 6 bases.

V gene TRBV4-3 combines with J gene TRBJ1-3; D is unclear. V was cut by 2 bases and J by 4 bases, with 15 bases left in between. The CDR3 length is 16 residues. Germline values: CDR1 LGHNA, CDR2 YSLEER. Written as DNA, the CDR3 is TGCGCCAGCAGCCAAAAACGGGTGGGTTCGGGAAACACCATATATTTT. Translating it yields CASSQKRVGSGNTIYF.

V and J are TRBV5-4 and TRBJ1-4; D may be TRBD1 (5 bases). Deletions cut 5 bases from V and 4 bases from J, with 15 bases between. From germline, CDR1 is SGHNT and CDR2 YYREEE (reference sequence). The CDR3 has 15 amino acids. The CDR3 protein is CASSSGRGVNEKLFF. The CDR3 DNA is TGTGCCAGCAGTTCTGGCCGGGGGGTTAATGAAAAACTGTTTTTT.

The genes are TRBV5-1 and TRBJ2-1, with 8 bases identical to TRBD2. The CDR3 has 15 residues. CDR1 is SGHRS and CDR2 is YFSETQ in the germline V gene. The junction had 5 bases not matched to a gene; V was cut back by 4 bases and J by 2 bases. CDR3 residues: CASSAAGGPYNEQFF. In DNA, the CDR3 is TGCGCCAGCAGCGCGGCGGGAGGACCCTACAATGAGCAGTTCTTC.

The chain recombines TRBV7-2 with TRBJ1-4; 9 bases align to TRBD1. CDR3 length: 15 amino acids. V lost 5 bases, J lost 8 bases, and 9 bases stayed unmatched. In germline, CDR1 is SGHTA, CDR2 FQGNSA. CDR3 in DNA: TGTGCCAGCAGCCCCCCGGGACAGGGCGAAGAAAAACTGTTTTTT. This translates into CASSPPGQGEEKLFF.

This CDR3 reads CASSRGTGYGETQYF. CDR3 sequence (DNA): TGTGCCAGCAGCCGTGGGACAGGGTACGGGGAGACCCAGTACTTC. The genes are TRBV27 and TRBJ2-5; 9 bases are a match to TRBD1. J gave up 5 bases and V 6 bases, and 10 bases lay outside the gene matches. CDR3 length: 15 amino acids. The germline gives CDR1 MNHEY, CDR2 SMNVEV (reference sequence).

The chain is built from TRBV9 and TRBJ1-4; D gene unclear. CDR1 is SGDLS, CDR2 YYNGEE, per germline. Between the trimmed V and J ends, which lost 3 bases and 3 bases, there was a span of 15 bases. CDR3 size: 16 residues. In nucleotides, the CDR3 is TGTGCCAGCAGCGCCCTCCCGGGATCCGCTAATGAAAAACTGTTTTTT. It is translated as CASSALPGSANEKLFF. The variable domain in full, with the rest retrieved from reference TRBV9 and TRBJ1-4, is DSGVTQTPKHLITATGQRVTLRCSPRSGDLSVYWYQQSLDQGLQFLIQYYNGEERAKGNILERFSAQQFPDLHSELNLSSLELGDSALYFCASSALPGSANEKLFFGSGTQLSVL.

The chain couples TRBV7-9 to TRBJ2-1; 9 bases map to TRBD2. The trim removed 6 bases at V and 6 bases at J, leaving 9 bases unmatched. This CDR3 has 15 residues. Germline V CDR1 and CDR2: SEHNR, FQNEAQ (reference sequence). CDR3 amino acids: CASSSRGGAINEQFF. The CDR3, as DNA: TGTGCCAGCAGTTCACGCGGGGGGGCTATCAATGAGCAGTTCTTC.

The chain is built from TRBV5-4 and TRBJ1-2, with 9 positions matching TRBD1. Germline V gives CDR1 SGHNT, CDR2 YYREEE (reference sequence). CDR3 length: 16 residues. V lost 5 bases to trimming and J lost 7 bases; unmatched junction nucleotides: 15. DNA for the CDR3: TGTGCCAGCAGGCCCTGGGCATCGGGACAGGGTCGTGGCTACACCTTC. This gives the protein CASRPWASGQGRGYTF. Complete variable domain (other parts from reference TRBV5-4 and TRBJ1-2): ETGVTQSPTHLIKTRGQQVTLRCSSQSGHNTVSWYQQALGQGPQFIFQYYREEENGRGNFPPRFSGLQFPNYSSELNVNALELDDSALYLCASRPWASGQGRGYTFGSGTRLTVV.

J is TRBJ2-7 and V is TRBV5-1; TRBD2 aligns across 8 bases. The junction had 13 bases not matched to a gene; V was cut back by 4 bases and J by 4 bases. The CDR3 is 16 residues long. Germline CDR1 and CDR2: SGHRS and YFSETQ. CDR3 in DNA: TGCGCCAGCAGCGGTGAGAGCGGACGGGGGGGGTACGAGCAGTACTTC. This codes for CASSGESGRGGYEQYF.